The clone carrying this T cell receptor beta chain occurred many times. Antigen unknown. RNA fractions of 10%, 30% or 50% and about 19,000 to 1,000,000 sorted cells were the source of naive CD8 libraries. Sorting captured naive CD8 T cells as CD8+CD4-CCR7+CD45RA+. Germline V gives CDR1 GTSNPN, CDR2 SVGIG (reference sequence). V lost 7 bases to trimming and J lost 6 bases; unmatched junction nucleotides: 11. The CDR3 is 14 amino acids. The data stem from a study of molecular identifiers for immune sequencing clone quantification. TCRdb passed the PCR reads through MiXCR, listing each CDR3 protein once. The sample holds roughly 300,000 distinct CDR3 sequences; roughly a quarter are singletons and the top ten take around 0.7%. General study results and limits: Reports indicate spiked Jurkat TCR RNA from one cell could be found among around 970,000 naive cells. Clones above 20 RNA copies contained over 97% of effector molecules and under 1% of naive molecules.

This receptor was taken from a human donor in good health. Some libraries in this study had Jurkat cell RNA spiked in. The V gene is TRBV30, the J gene TRBJ2-3, with 9 bases that match TRBD2. The material sequenced was naive CD8+ T cells from blood, with Jurkat cell RNA spiked in. Subset defined: FACS-sorted CD8+CD4-CCR7+CD45RA+ naive T cells. Here the CDR3 DNA reads TGTGCCTCTAAGGCGGCGGGAGGGCCTGATACGCAGTATTTT. Translation gives CASKAAGGPDTQYF.